This TCR beta chain originates from a study of lymphopenia after photon versus proton radiotherapy. Measured with immunoSEQ multiplex PCR; TCRdb has only the in-frame clones, and not every one. The sample lists around 25,000 clones; around 84% were seen once. Germline lookup yields CDR1 SGHVS and CDR2 FNYEAQ. V was clipped by 0 bases and J by 3 bases, with 5 bases between them. This CDR3 spans 13 amino acids. Study-level results: Only patients who died were analyzed for survival; proton advantage is unproven. In patients who died, overall survival fell as post-nadir TCR diversity dropped more. After the lymphocyte nadir, photon-treated repertoires showed oligoclonal expansion, especially of CD8+ Temra cells. Under photons, naive T cells and diversity fell while effector/memory populations rose.

Notes on this clone: Its antigen is unidentified. Other DNA sequences in this sample translate to the same CDR3.

The rearrangement uses TRBV7-6 and TRBJ2-5; a possible D gene is TRBD2 (5 bases). Sequencing was performed on peripheral blood, taken from a patient treated with photon-based radiotherapy. This clonotype was obtained from a man aged 35 to 55 with gastric cancer. The CDR3: CASSLAREETQYF. The CDR3 bases are TGTGCCAGCAGCTTAGCGAGGGAAGAGACCCAGTACTTC. The whole variable domain, remainder taken from reference TRBV7-6 and TRBJ2-5, is GAGVSQSPRYKVTKRGQDVALRCDPISGHVSLYWYRQALGQGPEFLTYFNYEAQQDKSGLPNDRFSAERPEGSISTLTIQRTEQRDSAMYRCASSLAREETQYFGPGTRLLVL.